What follows is one TCR beta chain and its context. This specimen belongs to a study of graft-versus-host responses after intestinal transplantation. Germline V gene lookup returns CDR1 MGHRA and CDR2 YSYEKL. This CDR3 is built from 14 residues. Trimming stripped 7 bases from V and 1 base from J, with 13 bases between. The table came from immunoSEQ multiplex PCR; TCRdb's copy has only in-frame clones and leaves some out. The sample lists roughly 45,000 clones, over 85% occurring once. The clonotype comes from a human patient who received an intestinal transplant, so some T cells may come from the graft donor. The sample was PBMCs, taken about 11 months after intestinal transplant. This chain connects TRBV4-1 to TRBJ1-1; D is possibly TRBD1 (6 bases). In DNA form, the CDR3 reads TGCGCCAGCACCTTCCGAGGGGGGAACACTGAAGCTTTCTTT. It encodes CASTFRGGNTEAFF.